This TCR beta chain was profiled in a study of graft-versus-host responses after intestinal transplantation. CDR1 and CDR2 from the germline V gene are SGHRS and YFSETQ. The CDR3 consists of 17 residues. V dropped 1 base and J dropped 7; count of bases not matched to a gene: 10. Some clones are missing from TCRdb's copy, which holds only in-frame ones; the method was immunoSEQ multiplex PCR. Of roughly 25,000 clones detected, approximately 91% appear once; the ten largest clones hold roughly 2.1%. The sample consisted of PBMCs, taken approximately 38 days after intestinal transplant. The receptor's source is a human patient who received an intestinal transplant, so some T cells may come from the graft donor. The chain is built from TRBV5-1 and TRBJ2-1, with 11 bases aligning to TRBD2. The DNA of the CDR3 is TGCGCCAGCAGCTTGCCTGTTAGGCTAGCGGGAGGAAATGAGCAGTTCTTC. This encodes CASSLPVRLAGGNEQFF.